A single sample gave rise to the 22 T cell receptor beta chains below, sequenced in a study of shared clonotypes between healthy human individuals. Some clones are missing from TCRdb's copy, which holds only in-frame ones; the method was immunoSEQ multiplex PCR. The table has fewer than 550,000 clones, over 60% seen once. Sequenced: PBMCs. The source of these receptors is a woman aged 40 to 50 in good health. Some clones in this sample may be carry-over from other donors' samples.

As DNA, the CDR3 is TGCGCCAGCAGCCAAGGGCCTTCCGGACAGGACACAGATACGCAGTATTTT. Amino acid sequence: CASSQGPSGQDTDTQYF. The V gene is TRBV4-1, the J gene TRBJ2-3; the match to TRBD1 covers 7 bases. V lost 1 base to trimming and J lost 2 bases; unmatched junction nucleotides: 9. This CDR3 spans 17 amino acids. The germline V gene has CDR1 MGHRA and CDR2 YSYEKL.

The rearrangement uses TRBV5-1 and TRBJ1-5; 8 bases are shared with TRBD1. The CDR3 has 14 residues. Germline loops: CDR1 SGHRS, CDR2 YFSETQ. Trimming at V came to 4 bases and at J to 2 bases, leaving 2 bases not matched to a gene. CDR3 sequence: CASSQTGGNQPQHF. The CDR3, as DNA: TGCGCCAGCAGCCAGACAGGGGGCAATCAGCCCCAGCATTTT.

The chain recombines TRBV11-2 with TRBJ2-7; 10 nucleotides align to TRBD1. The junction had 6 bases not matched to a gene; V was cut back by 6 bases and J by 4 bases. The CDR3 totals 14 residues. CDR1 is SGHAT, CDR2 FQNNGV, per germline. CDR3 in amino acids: CASRGQGKTYEQYF. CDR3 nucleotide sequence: TGTGCCAGCAGGGGACAGGGGAAGACATACGAGCAGTACTTC.

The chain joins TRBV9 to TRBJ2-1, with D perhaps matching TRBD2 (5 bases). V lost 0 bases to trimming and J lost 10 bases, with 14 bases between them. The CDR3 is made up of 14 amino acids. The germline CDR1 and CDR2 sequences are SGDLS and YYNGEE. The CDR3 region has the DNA TGTGCCAGCAGCGTAGGCGCACTAGTACCGGAGCAGTTCTTC. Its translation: CASSVGALVPEQFF.

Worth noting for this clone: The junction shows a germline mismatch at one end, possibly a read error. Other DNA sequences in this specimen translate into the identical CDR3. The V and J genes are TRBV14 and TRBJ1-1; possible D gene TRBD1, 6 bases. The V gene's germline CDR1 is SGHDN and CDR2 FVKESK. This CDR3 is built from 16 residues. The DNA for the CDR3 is TGTGCCAGCAGCAAAGCGGGATACAGGGTGGGCACTGAAGCCTTCTTT. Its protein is CASSKAGYRVGTEAFF.

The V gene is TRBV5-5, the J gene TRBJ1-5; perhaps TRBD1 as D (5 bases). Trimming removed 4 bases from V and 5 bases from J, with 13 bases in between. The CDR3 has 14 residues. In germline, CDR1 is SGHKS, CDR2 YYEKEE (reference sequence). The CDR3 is CASSQAGYDQPQHF. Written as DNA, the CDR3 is TGTGCCAGCAGCCAGGCAGGGTACGATCAGCCCCAGCATTTT.

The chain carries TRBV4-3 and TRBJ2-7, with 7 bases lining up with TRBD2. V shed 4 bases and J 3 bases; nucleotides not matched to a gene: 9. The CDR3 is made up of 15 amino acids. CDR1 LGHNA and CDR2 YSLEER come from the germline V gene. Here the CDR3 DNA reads TGCGCCAGCAGCCGAGCTGGAGGGACTAACTACGAGCAGTACTTC. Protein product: CASSRAGGTNYEQYF.

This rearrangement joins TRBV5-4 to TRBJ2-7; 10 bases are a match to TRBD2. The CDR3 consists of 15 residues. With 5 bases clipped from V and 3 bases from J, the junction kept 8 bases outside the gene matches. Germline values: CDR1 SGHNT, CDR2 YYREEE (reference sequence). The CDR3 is CASREGLANSYEQYF. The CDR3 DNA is TGTGCCAGCAGAGAGGGACTAGCGAACAGCTACGAGCAGTACTTC.

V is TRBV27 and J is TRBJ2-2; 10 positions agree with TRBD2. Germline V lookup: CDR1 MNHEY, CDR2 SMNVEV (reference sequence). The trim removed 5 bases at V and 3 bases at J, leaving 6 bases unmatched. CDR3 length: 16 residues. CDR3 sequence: CASSTQAGGHTGELFF. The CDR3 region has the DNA TGTGCCAGCAGTACTCAAGCGGGAGGGCACACCGGGGAGCTGTTTTTT.

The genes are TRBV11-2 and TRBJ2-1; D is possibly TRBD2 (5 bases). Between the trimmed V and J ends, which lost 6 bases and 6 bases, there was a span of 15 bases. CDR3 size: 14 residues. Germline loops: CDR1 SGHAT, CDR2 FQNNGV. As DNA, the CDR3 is TGTGCCAGCAGTTCTACTAGAGGGAGCAATGAGCAGTTCTTC. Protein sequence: CASSSTRGSNEQFF. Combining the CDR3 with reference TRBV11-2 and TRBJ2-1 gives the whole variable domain EAGVAQSPRYKIIEKRQSVAFWCNPISGHATLYWYQQILGQGPKLLIQFQNNGVVDDSQLPKDRFSAERLKGVDSTLKIQPAKLEDSAVYLCASSSTRGSNEQFFGPGTRLTVL.

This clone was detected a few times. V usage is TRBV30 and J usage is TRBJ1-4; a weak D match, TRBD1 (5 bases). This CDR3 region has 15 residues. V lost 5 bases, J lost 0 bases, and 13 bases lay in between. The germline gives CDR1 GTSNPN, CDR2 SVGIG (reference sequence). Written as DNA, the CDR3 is TGTGCCTGGGGGGGGTCGGTGACAACTAATGAAAAACTGTTTTTT. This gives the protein CAWGGSVTTNEKLFF.

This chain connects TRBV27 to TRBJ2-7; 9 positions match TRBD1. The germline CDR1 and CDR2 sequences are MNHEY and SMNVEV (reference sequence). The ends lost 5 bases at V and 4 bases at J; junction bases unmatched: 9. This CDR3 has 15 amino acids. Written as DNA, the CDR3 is TGTGCCAGCAGTCCGCCCGGGACAGGGTTTTACGAGCAGTACTTC. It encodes CASSPPGTGFYEQYF.

CDR3 DNA: TGTGCCACCAGCAGAGACAGGGGGGACGAGCAGTACTTC. Protein: CATSRDRGDEQYF. The rearrangement links TRBV15 to TRBJ2-7; weak D call: TRBD1 (7 bases). Germline CDR1 and CDR2: LNHNV and YYDKDF (reference sequence). The CDR3 contains 13 residues. V lost 0 bases and J 5 bases, leaving 8 bases between the germline ends.

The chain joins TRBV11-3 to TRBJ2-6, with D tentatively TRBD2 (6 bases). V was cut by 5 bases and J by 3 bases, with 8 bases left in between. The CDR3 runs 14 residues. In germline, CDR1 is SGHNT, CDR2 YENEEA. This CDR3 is CASSPGGGANVLTF. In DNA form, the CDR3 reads TGTGCCAGCAGCCCCGGGGGTGGGGCCAACGTCCTGACTTTC.

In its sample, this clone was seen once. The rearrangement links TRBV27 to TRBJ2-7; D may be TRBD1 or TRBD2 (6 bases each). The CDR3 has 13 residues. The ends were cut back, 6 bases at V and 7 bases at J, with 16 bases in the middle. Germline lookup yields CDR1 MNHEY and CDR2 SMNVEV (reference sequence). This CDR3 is CASSGGWRGEQYF. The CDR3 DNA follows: TGTGCCAGCAGCGGCGGGTGGAGGGGGGAGCAGTACTTC.

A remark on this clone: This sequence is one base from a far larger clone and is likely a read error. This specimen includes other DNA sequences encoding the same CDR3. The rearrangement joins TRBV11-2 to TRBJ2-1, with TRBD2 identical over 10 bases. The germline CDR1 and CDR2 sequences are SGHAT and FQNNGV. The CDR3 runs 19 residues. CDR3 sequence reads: CASSLGRKIAGGSYNEQFF. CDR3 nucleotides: TGTGCTAGCAGCTTAGGGAGGAAAATAGCGGGGGGATCCTACAATGAGCAGTTCTTC.

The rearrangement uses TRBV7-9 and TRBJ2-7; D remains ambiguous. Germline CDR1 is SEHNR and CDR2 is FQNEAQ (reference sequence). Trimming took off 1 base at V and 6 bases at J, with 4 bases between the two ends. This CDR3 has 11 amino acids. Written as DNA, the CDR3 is TGTGCCAGCAGCTTAGGGCTCGAGCAGTACTTC. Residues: CASSLGLEQYF.

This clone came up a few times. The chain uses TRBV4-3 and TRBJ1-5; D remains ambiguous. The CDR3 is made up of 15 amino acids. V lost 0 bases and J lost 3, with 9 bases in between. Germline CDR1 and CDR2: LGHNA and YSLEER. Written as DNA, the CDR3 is TGCGCCAGCAGCCAAGACAAGCACTACAATCAGCCCCAGCATTTT. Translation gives CASSQDKHYNQPQHF.

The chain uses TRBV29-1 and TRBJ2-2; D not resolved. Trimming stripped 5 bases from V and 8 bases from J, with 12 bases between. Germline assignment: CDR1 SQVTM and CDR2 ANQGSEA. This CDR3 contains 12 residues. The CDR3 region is CSVMVRPGELFF. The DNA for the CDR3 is TGCAGCGTTATGGTCCGTCCGGGGGAGCTGTTTTTT.

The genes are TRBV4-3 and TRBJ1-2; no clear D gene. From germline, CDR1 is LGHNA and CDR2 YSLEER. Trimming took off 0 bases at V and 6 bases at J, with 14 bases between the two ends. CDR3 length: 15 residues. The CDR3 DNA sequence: TGCGCCAGCAGCCAAGACCCGGGCCAGCAAGATGGCTACACCTTC. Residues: CASSQDPGQQDGYTF.

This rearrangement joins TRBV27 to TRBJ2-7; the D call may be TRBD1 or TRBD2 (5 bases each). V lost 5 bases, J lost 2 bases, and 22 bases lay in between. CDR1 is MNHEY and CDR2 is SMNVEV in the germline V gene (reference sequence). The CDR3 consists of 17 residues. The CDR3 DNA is TGTGCCAGCAGTGTAAGGCAAACCGGGACGGAACCCTACGAGCAGTACTTC. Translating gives CASSVRQTGTEPYEQYF.

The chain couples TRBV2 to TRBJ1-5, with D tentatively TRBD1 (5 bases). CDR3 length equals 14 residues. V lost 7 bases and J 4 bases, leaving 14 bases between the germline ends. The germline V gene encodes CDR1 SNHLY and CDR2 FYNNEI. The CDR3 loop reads CASIRERGNQPQHF. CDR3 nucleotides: TGTGCCAGCATCAGGGAAAGGGGTAATCAGCCCCAGCATTTT.